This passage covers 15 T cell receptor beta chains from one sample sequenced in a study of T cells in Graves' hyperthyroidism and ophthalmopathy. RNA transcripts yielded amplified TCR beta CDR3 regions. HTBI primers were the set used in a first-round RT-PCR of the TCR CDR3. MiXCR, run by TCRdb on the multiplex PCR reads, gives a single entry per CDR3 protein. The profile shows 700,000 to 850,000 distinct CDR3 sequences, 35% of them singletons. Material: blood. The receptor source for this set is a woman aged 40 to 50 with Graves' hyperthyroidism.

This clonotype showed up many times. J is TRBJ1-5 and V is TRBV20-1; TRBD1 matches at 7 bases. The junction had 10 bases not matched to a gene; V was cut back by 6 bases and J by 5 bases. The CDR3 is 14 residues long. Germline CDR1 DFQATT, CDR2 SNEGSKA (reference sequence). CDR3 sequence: CSAVRQGPDQPQHF. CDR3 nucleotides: TGCAGTGCGGTACGACAGGGACCGGATCAGCCCCAGCATTTT.

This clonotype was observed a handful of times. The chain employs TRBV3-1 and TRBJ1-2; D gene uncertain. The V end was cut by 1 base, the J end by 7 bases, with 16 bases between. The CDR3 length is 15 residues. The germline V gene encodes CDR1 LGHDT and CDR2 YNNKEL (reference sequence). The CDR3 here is CASSQGWEALFGYTF. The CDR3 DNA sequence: TGTGCCAGCAGCCAAGGGTGGGAAGCGTTGTTTGGCTACACCTTC.

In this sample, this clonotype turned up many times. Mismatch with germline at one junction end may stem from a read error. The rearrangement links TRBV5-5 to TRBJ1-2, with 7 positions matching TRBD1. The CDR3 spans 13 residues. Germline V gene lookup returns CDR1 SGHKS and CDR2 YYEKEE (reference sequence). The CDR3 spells CASSLISEQGQNF. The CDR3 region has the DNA TGTGCCAGCAGCTTGATCTCGGAACAGGGGCAGAACTTC.

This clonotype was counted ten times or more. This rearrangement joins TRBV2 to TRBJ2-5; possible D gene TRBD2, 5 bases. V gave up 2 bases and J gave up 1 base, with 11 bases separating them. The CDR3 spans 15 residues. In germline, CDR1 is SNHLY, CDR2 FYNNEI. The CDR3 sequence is CASSESAGLQETQYF. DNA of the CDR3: TGTGCCAGCAGTGAATCGGCCGGACTCCAAGAGACCCAGTACTTC.

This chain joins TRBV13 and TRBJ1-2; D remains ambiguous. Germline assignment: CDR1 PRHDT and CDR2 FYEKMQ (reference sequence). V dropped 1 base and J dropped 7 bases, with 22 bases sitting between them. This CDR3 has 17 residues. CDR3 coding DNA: TGTGCCAGCAGCTTAGCCTGGACTACTGCTTCCAGGAGTGGCTACACCTTC. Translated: CASSLAWTTASRSGYTF.

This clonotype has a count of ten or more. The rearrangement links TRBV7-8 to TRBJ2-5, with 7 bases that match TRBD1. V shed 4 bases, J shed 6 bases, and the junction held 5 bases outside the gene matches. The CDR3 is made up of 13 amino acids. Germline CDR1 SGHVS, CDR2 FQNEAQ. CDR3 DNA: TGTGCCAGCAGCTATACAGGGGTTCAGACCCAGTACTTC. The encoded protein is CASSYTGVQTQYF.

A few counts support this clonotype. The CDR3 coding sequence is TGTGCCAGCAAGCTAAGCCGGGACACCTTTTACGAGCAGTACTTC. This encodes CASKLSRDTFYEQYF. The chain combines TRBV27 with TRBJ2-7; the D gene is possibly TRBD1 (6 bases). This CDR3 region has 15 residues. The V end lost 7 bases, the J end lost 4 bases, and 20 bases lay between the germline ends. Germline-derived CDR1 and CDR2 are MNHEY and SMNVEV (reference sequence).

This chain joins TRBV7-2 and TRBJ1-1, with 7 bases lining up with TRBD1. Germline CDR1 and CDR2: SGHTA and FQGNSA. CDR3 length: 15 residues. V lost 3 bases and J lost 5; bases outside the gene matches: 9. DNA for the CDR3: TGTGCCAGCAGCTTCACCACTGGGACAGAGACTGAAGCTTTCTTT. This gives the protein CASSFTTGTETEAFF.

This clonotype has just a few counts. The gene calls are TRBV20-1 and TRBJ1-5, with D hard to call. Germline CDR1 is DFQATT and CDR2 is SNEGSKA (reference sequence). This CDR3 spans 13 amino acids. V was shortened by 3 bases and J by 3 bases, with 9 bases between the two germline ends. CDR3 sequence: CSASLINNQPQHF. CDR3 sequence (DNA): TGCAGTGCTAGCCTCATAAACAATCAGCCCCAGCATTTT.

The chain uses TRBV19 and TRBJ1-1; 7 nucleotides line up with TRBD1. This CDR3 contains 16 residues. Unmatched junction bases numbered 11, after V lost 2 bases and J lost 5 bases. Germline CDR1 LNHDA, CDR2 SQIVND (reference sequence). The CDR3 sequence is CASSILGGGVYTEAFF. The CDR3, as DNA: TGTGCCAGTAGTATATTAGGGGGCGGAGTATATACTGAAGCTTTCTTT.

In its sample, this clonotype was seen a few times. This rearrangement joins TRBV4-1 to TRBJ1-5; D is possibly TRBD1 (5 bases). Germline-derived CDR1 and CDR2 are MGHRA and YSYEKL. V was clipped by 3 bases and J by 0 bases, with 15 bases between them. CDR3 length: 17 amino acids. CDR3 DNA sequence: TGCGCCAGCAGCCAGGGAGGGGTCAGTTATAGCAATCAGCCCCAGCATTTT. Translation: CASSQGGVSYSNQPQHF.

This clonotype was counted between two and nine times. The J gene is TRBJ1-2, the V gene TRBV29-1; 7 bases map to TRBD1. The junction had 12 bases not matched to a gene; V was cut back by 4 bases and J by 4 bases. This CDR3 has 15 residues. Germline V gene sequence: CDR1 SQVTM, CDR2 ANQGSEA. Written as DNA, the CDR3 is TGCAGCGTTGTGGGGGGGTTGGGACAGATCTATGGCTACACCTTC. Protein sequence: CSVVGGLGQIYGYTF.

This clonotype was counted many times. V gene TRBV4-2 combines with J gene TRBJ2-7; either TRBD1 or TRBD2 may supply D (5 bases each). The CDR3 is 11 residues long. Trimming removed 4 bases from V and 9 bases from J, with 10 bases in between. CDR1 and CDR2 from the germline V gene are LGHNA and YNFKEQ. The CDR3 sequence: CASSRGGSQYF. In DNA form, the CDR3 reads TGTGCCAGCAGCCGTGGGGGATCGCAGTACTTC.

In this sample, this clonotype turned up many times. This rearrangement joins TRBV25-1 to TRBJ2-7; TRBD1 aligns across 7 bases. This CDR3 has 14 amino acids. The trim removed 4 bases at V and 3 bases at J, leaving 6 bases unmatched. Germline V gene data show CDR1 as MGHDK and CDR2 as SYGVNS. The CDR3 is CASSADRFYYEQYF. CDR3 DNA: TGTGCCAGCAGTGCGGACAGGTTCTACTACGAGCAGTACTTC.

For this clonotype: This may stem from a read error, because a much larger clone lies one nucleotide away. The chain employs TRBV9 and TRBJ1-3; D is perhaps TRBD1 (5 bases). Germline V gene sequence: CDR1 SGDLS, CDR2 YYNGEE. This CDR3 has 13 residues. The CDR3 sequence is CASTFGAGNAIYF. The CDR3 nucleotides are TGTGCCAGCACGTTCGGGGCTGGAAACGCCATATATTTT.